This TCR beta chain was obtained from a study of T cell responses to AZD1222 COVID-19 vaccine. The CDR3 sequence is 15 residues long. V lost 4 bases and J 6 bases, leaving 17 bases between the germline ends. Germline V gene sequence: CDR1 SGHKS, CDR2 YYEKEE (reference sequence). Method: immunoSEQ multiplex PCR; TCRdb's copy keeps in-frame clones and lacks some. The sample lists 110,000 to 150,000 clones; approximately 94% were seen once. The receptor was derived from an adult in good health. The sample here was peripheral blood, taken on day 0 of AZD1222 vaccination. The chain employs TRBV5-5 and TRBJ2-1; D tentatively fits TRBD1 or TRBD2 (6 bases each). The CDR3 sequence is CASSARDLGGNEQFF. The CDR3 DNA follows: TGTGCCAGCAGCGCCCGGGACTTAGGGGGCAATGAGCAGTTCTTC.